These 10 T cell receptor beta chains came from one sample sequenced in a study of blood T cell repertoires in COVID-19. Sequenced by immunoSEQ multiplex PCR; TCRdb stores in-frame clones only, minus some. This sample yields some 340,000 clones, of which approximately 82% are seen a single time; 2.5% to 3% belongs to the top ten. Sequencing input: peripheral blood. These TCRs come from a man between 25 and 39 years old with active or convalescent COVID-19.

The J gene is TRBJ1-1, the V gene TRBV4-1; D remains ambiguous. The CDR3 runs to 14 residues. Trimming took off 1 base at V and 1 base at J, with 7 bases between the two ends. The germline V gene has CDR1 MGHRA and CDR2 YSYEKL. CDR3 sequence: CASSQVAENTEAFF. CDR3 bases: TGCGCCAGCAGCCAAGTGGCAGAGAACACTGAAGCTTTCTTT.

The V call is TRBV6-5, the J call TRBJ2-1; 8 positions agree with TRBD2. CDR1 is MNHEY and CDR2 is SVGAGI in the germline V gene. Losses at the gene ends were 8 bases for V and 9 bases for J; bases not matched to a gene: 12. The CDR3 totals 14 residues. This CDR3 reads CASGFLGGGREQFF. As DNA, the CDR3 is TGTGCCAGCGGCTTTCTCGGCGGGGGGCGTGAGCAGTTCTTC.

CDR3 coding DNA: TGTGCCAGCGACCCTCCTACAGGCATGAACACTGAAGCTTTCTTT. Encoded protein: CASDPPTGMNTEAFF. This chain links TRBV6-5 with TRBJ1-1, with D possibly being TRBD1 (5 bases). The germline V gene has CDR1 MNHEY and CDR2 SVGAGI. The CDR3 has 15 amino acids. V lost 8 bases and J 0 bases, leaving 16 bases between the germline ends.

This rearrangement joins TRBV30 to TRBJ1-5; 8 bases align to TRBD1. With 5 bases clipped from V and 1 base from J, the junction kept 7 bases outside the gene matches. The CDR3 covers 15 residues. CDR1 is GTSNPN, CDR2 SVGIG, per germline (reference sequence). The CDR3: CAWRLTGASNQPQHF. DNA for the CDR3: TGTGCCTGGCGGCTGACAGGGGCAAGCAATCAGCCCCAGCATTTT.

The V and J genes are TRBV27 and TRBJ1-6; no firm D call. Germline V CDR1 and CDR2: MNHEY, SMNVEV (reference sequence). CDR3 length: 15 residues. V lost 6 bases and J 5 bases, leaving 14 bases between the germline ends. The CDR3 reads CASSSRTEDNSPLHF. The CDR3 DNA sequence: TGTGCCAGCAGCTCCCGGACGGAGGATAATTCACCCCTCCACTTT.

This sequence joins TRBV4-3 and TRBJ2-2; 8 nucleotides line up with TRBD2. This CDR3 is 17 amino acids long. The ends lost 1 base at V and 0 bases at J; junction bases unmatched: 4. Germline values: CDR1 LGHNA, CDR2 YSLEER. CDR3 DNA sequence: TGCGCCAGCAGCCAAGGCCCGGGGGGGACGAACACCGGGGAGCTGTTTTTT. Translated, it gives CASSQGPGGTNTGELFF.

This clone has just a few counts. This sequence joins TRBV30 and TRBJ1-5; D unclear. Trimming removed 8 bases at V and 6 bases at J, with 11 bases between. There are 11 residues in the CDR3. From germline, CDR1 is GTSNPN and CDR2 SVGIG (reference sequence). CDR3 bases: TGTGCCCGGCAGAGGAGTCAGCCCCAGCATTTT. Its protein product is CARQRSQPQHF.

V and J are TRBV5-4 and TRBJ2-7, with TRBD2 matching 15 bases. The J segment lost 2 bases and the V segment lost 3 bases, leaving 3 bases of the junction unmatched. The CDR3 has 16 residues. Germline V CDR1 and CDR2: SGHNT, YYREEE (reference sequence). The CDR3 bases are TGTGCCAGCAGCTCTGGACTAGCGGGGGGGGCCTACGAGCAGTACTTC. Its translation is CASSSGLAGGAYEQYF. Supplemented by reference TRBV5-4 and TRBJ2-7, the full variable domain reads ETGVTQSPTHLIKTRGQQVTLRCSSQSGHNTVSWYQQALGQGPQFIFQYYREEENGRGNFPPRFSGLQFPNYSSELNVNALELDDSALYLCASSSGLAGGAYEQYFGPGTRLTVT.

The sample holds a few counts of this clone. The chain employs TRBV2 and TRBJ2-7, with D uncertain. Per the germline V gene, CDR1 is SNHLY and CDR2 is FYNNEI. The length of the CDR3 is 15 residues. The V gene lost 4 bases and the J gene lost 3 bases, with 16 bases spanning the gap. The CDR3 region has the DNA TGTGCCAGCAGTGGCGGAGCCAACGCTCTCTACGAGCAGTACTTC. This translates into CASSGGANALYEQYF.

The chain is built from TRBV28 and TRBJ2-1; a possible D gene is TRBD2 (6 bases). CDR1 and CDR2 from the germline V gene are MDHEN and SYDVKM. V gave up 9 bases and J gave up 8 bases, with 23 bases separating them. This CDR3 contains 15 residues. The DNA of the CDR3 is TGTGCCAGTACTCAGGTTGGGCGGGATAAGGATGAGCAGTTCTTC. Translated, it gives CASTQVGRDKDEQFF. Full variable domain (rest looked up from reference TRBV28 and TRBJ2-1): DVKVTQSSRYLVKRTGEKVFLECVQDMDHENMFWYRQDPGLGLRLIYFSYDVKMKEKGDIPEGYSVSREKKERFSLILESASTNQTSMYLCASTQVGRDKDEQFFGPGTRLTVL.